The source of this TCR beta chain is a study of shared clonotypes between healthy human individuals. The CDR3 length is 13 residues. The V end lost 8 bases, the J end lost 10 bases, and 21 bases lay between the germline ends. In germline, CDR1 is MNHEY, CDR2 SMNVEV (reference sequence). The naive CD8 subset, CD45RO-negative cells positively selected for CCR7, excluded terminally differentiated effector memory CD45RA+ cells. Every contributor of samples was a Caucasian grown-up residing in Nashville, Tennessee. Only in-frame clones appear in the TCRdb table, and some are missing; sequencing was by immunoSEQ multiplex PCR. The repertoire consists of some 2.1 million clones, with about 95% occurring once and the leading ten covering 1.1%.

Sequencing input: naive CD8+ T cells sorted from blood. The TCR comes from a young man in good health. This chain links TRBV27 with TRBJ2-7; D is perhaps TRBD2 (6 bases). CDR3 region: CASGTWDGTDQYF. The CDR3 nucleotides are TGTGCCAGCGGGACTTGGGATGGGACGGATCAGTACTTC.